Listed below are T cell receptor beta chains from one sample, sequenced in a study of T cell responses to AZD1222 COVID-19 vaccine. TCRdb's table, derived via immunoSEQ multiplex PCR, lists solely in-frame clones and lacks some. The sample has some 130,000 clones; over 75% are singletons. This sample comprised peripheral blood, obtained on day 0 of AZD1222 vaccination. The origin of the receptors is an adult in good health. Each CDR3 is given with its conserved first and last residue. A D gene is named only where the DNA matches it firmly. Some rows have no size entry. The others give once, few or many, or a class for an expanded clone.

>TRBV12-5|.|.|TRBJ2-3
TGTGCTAGTGGTTATTCCACAGATACGCAGTATTTT
CASGYSTDTQYF
>TRBV9|TRBD1|.|TRBJ1-4
TGTGCCAGCAGCGTTACGGACAGGGGTGAATCGGCGTATGAGGAAAAACTGTTTTTT
CASSVTDRGESAYEEKLFF
>TRBV4-3|.|.|TRBJ1-3
TGCGCCAGCAGCCAAGGCCCGGGCTCTGGAAACACCATATATTTT
CASSQGPGSGNTIYF
>TRBV7-9|TRBD1|.|TRBJ2-7
TGTGCCAGCAGCCCGGGACAGGGGGCGGTCGAGCAGTACTTC
CASSPGQGAVEQYF
>TRBV5-1|.|.|TRBJ1-1
TGCGCCAGCAGCACCGGGACGGGGAATTGGAACACTGAAGCTTTCTTT
CASSTGTGNWNTEAFF
>TRBV4-3|.|.|TRBJ1-1
TGCGCCAGCAGCCAAGACTCAGGAAGTGGGACTGAAGCTTTCTTT
CASSQDSGSGTEAFF
>TRBV6-5|TRBD1|few|TRBJ1-6
TGTGCCAGCAGTTCAGAGGACAGGGGAAATTCACCCCTCCACTTT
CASSSEDRGNSPLHF
>TRBV4-3|TRBD2|.|TRBJ2-1
TGCGCCAGCAGCCAAGTAAGCGGGGGGTCCACTGGGCGAAATGAGCAGTTCTTC
CASSQVSGGSTGRNEQFF
>TRBV2|TRBD1|.|TRBJ1-4
TGTGCCAGCAGTTTAATTGGACAGGGGGATGAAAAACTGTTTTTT
CASSLIGQGDEKLFF
>TRBV6-6|.|.|TRBJ1-1
TGTGCCAGCAGTTACCCGGGGGGGGCTCGGGCTTTCTTT
CASSYPGGARAFF
>TRBV6-2/TRBV6-3|TRBD2|.|TRBJ2-3
TGTGCCAGCAGTTACGCCGGTAGCGGGGGATCAGATACGCAGTATTTT
CASSYAGSGGSDTQYF
>TRBV5-1|.|.|TRBJ2-1
TGCGCCAGCAGCTTGGGTAAGGGGATGCGCGATGAGCAGTTCTTC
CASSLGKGMRDEQFF
>TRBV5-5|.|.|TRBJ1-5
TGTGCCAGCAGCTTGAACTACCAGGGGTTCAATCAGCCCCAGCATTTT
CASSLNYQGFNQPQHF
>TRBV7-9|TRBD2|few|TRBJ2-1
TGTGCCAGCAGCTTATATAGCGGGGGGCGTCCCTCCTACAATGAGCAGTTCTTC
CASSLYSGGRPSYNEQFF
>TRBV2|.|once|TRBJ2-5
TGTGCCAGCGCCAGGGAGGAGACCCAGTACTTC
CASAREETQYF
>TRBV5-4|.|once|TRBJ2-2
TGTGCCAGCAGCTTGGGGCAAACCGGGGAGCTGTTTTTT
CASSLGQTGELFF
>TRBV10-1|TRBD1|.|TRBJ1-2
TGCGCCAGCAGTGAGATGAGGGGGCGAAGGAATGGCTACACCTTC
CASSEMRGRRNGYTF